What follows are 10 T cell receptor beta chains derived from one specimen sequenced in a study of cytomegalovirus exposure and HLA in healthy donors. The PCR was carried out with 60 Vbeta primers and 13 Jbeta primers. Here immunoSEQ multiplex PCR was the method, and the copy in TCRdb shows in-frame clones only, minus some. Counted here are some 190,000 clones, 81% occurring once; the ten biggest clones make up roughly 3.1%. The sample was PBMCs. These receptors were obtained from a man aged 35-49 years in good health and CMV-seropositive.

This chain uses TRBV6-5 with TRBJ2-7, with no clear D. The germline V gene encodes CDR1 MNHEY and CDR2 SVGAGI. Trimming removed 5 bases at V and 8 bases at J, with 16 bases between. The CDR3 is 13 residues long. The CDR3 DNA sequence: TGTGCCAGCAGTGAGTCCATCCCCTTAAAGCAGTACTTC. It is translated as CASSESIPLKQYF.

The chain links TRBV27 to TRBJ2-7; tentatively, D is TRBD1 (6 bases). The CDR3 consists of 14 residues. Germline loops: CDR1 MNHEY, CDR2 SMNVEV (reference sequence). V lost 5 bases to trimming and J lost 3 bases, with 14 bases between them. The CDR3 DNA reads TGTGCCAGCAGTCCCACCGGACAGTTCTACGAGCAGTACTTC. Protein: CASSPTGQFYEQYF.

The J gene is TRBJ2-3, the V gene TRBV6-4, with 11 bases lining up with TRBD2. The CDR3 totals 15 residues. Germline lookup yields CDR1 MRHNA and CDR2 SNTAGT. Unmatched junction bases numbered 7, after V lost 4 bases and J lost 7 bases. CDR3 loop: CASSATSGAANTQYF. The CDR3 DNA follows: TGTGCCAGCAGTGCGACTAGCGGGGCCGCGAATACGCAGTATTTT.

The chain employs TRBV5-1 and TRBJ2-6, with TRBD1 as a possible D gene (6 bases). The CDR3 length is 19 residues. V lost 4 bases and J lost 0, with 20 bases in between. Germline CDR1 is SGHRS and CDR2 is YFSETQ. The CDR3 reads CASSPASRGRFSGANVLTF. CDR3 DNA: TGCGCCAGCAGCCCCGCTTCGAGGGGGAGATTCTCTGGGGCCAACGTCCTGACTTTC.

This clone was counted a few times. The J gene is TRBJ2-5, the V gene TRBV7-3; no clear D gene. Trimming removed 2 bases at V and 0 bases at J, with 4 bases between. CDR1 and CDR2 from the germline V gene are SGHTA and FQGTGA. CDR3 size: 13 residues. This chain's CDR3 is CASSLDYQETQYF. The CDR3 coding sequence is TGTGCCAGCAGCTTAGACTACCAAGAGACCCAGTACTTC.

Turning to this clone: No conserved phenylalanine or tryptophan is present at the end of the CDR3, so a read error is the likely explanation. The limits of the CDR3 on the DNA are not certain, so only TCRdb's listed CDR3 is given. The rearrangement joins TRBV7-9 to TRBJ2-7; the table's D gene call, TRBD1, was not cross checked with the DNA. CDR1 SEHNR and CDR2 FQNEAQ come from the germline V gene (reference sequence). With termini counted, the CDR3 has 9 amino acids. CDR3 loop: CASSSLTGG.

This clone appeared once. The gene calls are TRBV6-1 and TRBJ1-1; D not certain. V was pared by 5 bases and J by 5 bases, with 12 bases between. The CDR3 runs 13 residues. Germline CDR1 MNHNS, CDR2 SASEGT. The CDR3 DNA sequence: TGTGCCAGCAGTTCCCGGGTTTGGACTGAAGCTTTCTTT. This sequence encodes CASSSRVWTEAFF.

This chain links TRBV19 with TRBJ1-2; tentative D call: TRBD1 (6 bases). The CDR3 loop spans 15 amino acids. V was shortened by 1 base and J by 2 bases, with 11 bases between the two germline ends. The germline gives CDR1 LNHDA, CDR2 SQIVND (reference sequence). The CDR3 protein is CASSIGGGVNYGYTF. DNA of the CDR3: TGTGCCAGTAGTATAGGAGGGGGAGTCAACTATGGCTACACCTTC.

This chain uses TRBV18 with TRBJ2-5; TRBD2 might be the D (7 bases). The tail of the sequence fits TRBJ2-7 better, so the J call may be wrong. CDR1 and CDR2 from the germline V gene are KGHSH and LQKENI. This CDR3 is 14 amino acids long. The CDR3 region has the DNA TGTGCCAGCTCACCCTGGCCAGGGGAGGGCGAGCAGTACTTC. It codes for CASSPWPGEGEQYF.

CDR3 residues: CATSRGQFYEQYF. The CDR3 nucleotides are TGTGCCACCAGCAGGGGACAGTTCTACGAGCAGTACTTC. V gene TRBV15 combines with J gene TRBJ2-7; 7 bases agree with TRBD1. The CDR3 covers 13 residues. Trimming at V came to 3 bases and at J to 3 bases, leaving 2 bases not matched to a gene. Germline V gene lookup returns CDR1 LNHNV and CDR2 YYDKDF (reference sequence). Variable domain in full (rest from reference TRBV15 and TRBJ2-7): DAMVIQNPRYQVTQFGKPVTLSCSQTLNHNVMYWYQQKSSQAPKLLFHYYDKDFNNEADTPDNFQSRRPNTSFCFLDIRSPGLGDTAMYLCATSRGQFYEQYFGPGTRLTVT.